Each of the 28 T cell receptor beta chains below was sequenced from the same sample in a study of post-analysis software for immune sequencing data. Notes on the study in general: Patients showed TRBV5-6, TRBV5-1 and TRBV20-1 among five TRBV segments more frequent than in controls.

Their specific antigens are unknown. Unique molecular identifiers had been added to the TCR beta cDNA libraries. TCRdb reprocessed the PCR reads via MiXCR and lists one record per CDR3 protein. The repertoire holds hundreds of thousands of distinct CDR3 sequences, 59% seen once, with about 11% in the top ten. Source material: blood. The source is a girl between 2 and 10 years old with multiple sclerosis.

The V gene is TRBV4-3, the J gene TRBJ2-5, with 11 bases matching TRBD2. The CDR3 is made up of 17 amino acids. Trimming at V came to 0 bases and at J to 4 bases, leaving 7 bases not matched to a gene. In germline, CDR1 is LGHNA, CDR2 YSLEER. The CDR3 sequence: CASSQETSGVVGETQYF. In nucleotides, the CDR3 is TGCGCCAGCAGCCAAGAGACTAGCGGGGTTGTCGGAGAGACCCAGTACTTC.

The genes are TRBV2 and TRBJ1-1; D is possibly TRBD1 (6 bases). Trimming took 6 bases from V and 4 from J, leaving 15 bases between them. CDR3 size: 14 residues. CDR1 is SNHLY, CDR2 FYNNEI, per germline. The CDR3 nucleotides are TGTGCCAGCAGCCCCAGGGGTCGGGCCACTGAAGCTTTCTTT. Its translation: CASSPRGRATEAFF.

This clonotype was seen a handful of times. The J gene is TRBJ1-1, the V gene TRBV4-3; TRBD1 might be the D (6 bases). CDR3 length equals 15 residues. Looked up from germline, CDR1 is LGHNA and CDR2 is YSLEER. The V and J ends lost 0 bases and 0 bases respectively, with 8 bases between them. Written as DNA, the CDR3 is TGCGCCAGCAGCCAAGAACAGGGTATGAACACTGAAGCTTTCTTT. Its protein is CASSQEQGMNTEAFF.

V usage is TRBV5-1 and J usage is TRBJ2-1; TRBD2 is a possible D gene (6 bases). CDR3 length: 16 residues. V lost 0 bases and J lost 7, with 17 bases in between. CDR1 is SGHRS, CDR2 YFSETQ, per germline. CDR3 in DNA: TGCGCCAGCAGCTTGGCCAGGATAGCGGATGGGAATGAGCAGTTCTTC. It is translated as CASSLARIADGNEQFF.

This clonotype occurred many times. The chain combines TRBV5-1 with TRBJ2-7, with a tentative D call TRBD2 (5 bases). The CDR3 has 13 residues. Per germline, CDR1 SGHRS and CDR2 YFSETQ. The V gene lost 5 bases and the J gene lost 1 base, with 10 bases spanning the gap. This chain's CDR3 is CASREEGSYEQYF. CDR3 coding DNA: TGCGCCAGCAGGGAGGAAGGATCCTACGAGCAGTACTTC.

The rearrangement links TRBV11-2 to TRBJ2-2; D gene uncertain. This CDR3 is 14 amino acids long. V was pared by 3 bases and J by 1 base, with 6 bases between. Germline lookup yields CDR1 SGHAT and CDR2 FQNNGV. CDR3 nucleotides: TGTGCCAGCAGCTTTGGCCGGAACACCGGGGAGCTGTTTTTT. Its translation: CASSFGRNTGELFF.

This clonotype was counted only a few times. The V call is TRBV7-2, the J call TRBJ2-5; a possible D gene is TRBD1 (6 bases). Per the germline V gene, CDR1 is SGHTA and CDR2 is FQGNSA. CDR3 size: 14 residues. Trimming took off 5 bases at V and 4 bases at J, with 14 bases between the two ends. CDR3 in amino acids: CASSPTTGRETQYF. CDR3 nucleotide sequence: TGTGCCAGCAGCCCTACCACAGGGAGAGAGACCCAGTACTTC. Together with reference TRBV7-2 and TRBJ2-5, the CDR3 gives the full variable domain: GAGVSQSPSNKVTEKGKDVELRCDPISGHTALYWYRQSLGQGLEFLIYFQGNSAPDKSGLPSDRFSAERTGGSVSTLTIQRTQQEDSAVYLCASSPTTGRETQYFGPGTRLLVL.

The chain couples TRBV6-5 to TRBJ1-1; unclear D gene. CDR1 is MNHEY, CDR2 SVGAGI, per germline. CDR3 length: 15 residues. Trimming took off 5 bases at V and 4 bases at J, with 17 bases between the two ends. The CDR3 spells CASSLYLDTGTEAFF. DNA of the CDR3: TGTGCCAGCAGTCTCTACTTAGACACTGGCACTGAAGCTTTCTTT.

To note about this clonotype: Being one base from a much bigger clone, this may be a read error. DNA of the CDR3: TGTGCCAGCAGCTTAGCAAATACGCAGTATTTT. The encoded protein is CASSLANTQYF. The V gene is TRBV7-2, the J gene TRBJ2-3, with no clear D. Germline CDR1 and CDR2: SGHTA and FQGNSA. Trimming shortened V by 0 bases and J by 7 bases, and 2 bases separated the two germline ends. The CDR3 sequence is 11 residues long.

Turning to this clonotype: The conserved phenylalanine or tryptophan normally closing the CDR3 is absent here, so this likely arose from a read error. CDR3 in amino acids: CSVESVSQNEQYC. In DNA form, the CDR3 reads TGCAGCGTTGAATCCGTATCCCAAAACGAGCAGTACTGC. The chain combines TRBV29-1 with TRBJ2-7; D remains unclear. This CDR3 has 13 amino acids. Germline-derived CDR1 and CDR2 are SQVTM and ANQGSEA. Trimming shortened V by 2 bases and J by 5 bases, and 13 bases separated the two germline ends.

The V call is TRBV12-3 or TRBV12-4, the J call TRBJ2-5, with TRBD2 identical over 10 bases. The DNA end lines up better with TRBJ2-7; the J call may be wrong. The CDR3 loop spans 14 amino acids. CDR3 DNA: TGTGCCAGCAGTCAGCGGGAGGGCTGGTACGAGCAGTACTTC. Translation: CASSQREGWYEQYF.

This sequence joins TRBV20-1 and TRBJ2-5; 8 bases are shared with TRBD2. The assigned J gene may be wrong: the sequence end matches TRBJ2-7 better. Per the germline V gene, CDR1 is DFQATT and CDR2 is SNEGSKA (reference sequence). This CDR3 region has 14 residues. The CDR3 loop reads CSASTSGTSYEQYF. CDR3 nucleotide sequence: TGCAGTGCTAGCACTAGCGGAACTTCCTACGAGCAGTACTTC.

This clonotype was seen more than once but under ten times. V usage is TRBV7-9 and J usage is TRBJ2-5; D gene ambiguous. V was clipped by 1 base and J by 1 base, with 13 bases between them. The CDR3 is made up of 16 amino acids. Germline lookup yields CDR1 SEHNR and CDR2 FQNEAQ (reference sequence). CDR3 sequence reads: CASSLGFDGSQETQYF. CDR3 nucleotide sequence: TGTGCCAGCAGCTTAGGTTTCGACGGTTCCCAAGAGACCCAGTACTTC.

The chain is built from TRBV29-1 and TRBJ1-2; no firm D call. Germline CDR1 is SQVTM and CDR2 is ANQGSEA. Deletions cut 2 bases from V and 4 bases from J, with 8 bases between. The CDR3 runs to 12 residues. CDR3 sequence reads: CSVEKGTYGYTF. CDR3 nucleotide sequence: TGCAGCGTTGAAAAGGGAACCTATGGCTACACCTTC. The variable domain in full, completed from reference TRBV29-1 and TRBJ1-2, reads SAVISQKPSRDICQRGTSLTIQCQVDSQVTMMFWYRQQPGQSLTLIATANQGSEATYESGFVIDKFPISRPNLTFSTLTVSNMSPEDSSIYLCSVEKGTYGYTFGSGTRLTVV.

The chain links TRBV20-1 to TRBJ2-1, with 13 bases aligning to TRBD2. CDR3 length equals 13 residues. CDR1 DFQATT and CDR2 SNEGSKA come from the germline V gene (reference sequence). As DNA, the CDR3 is TGCAGCTCTCGACTAGCGGGAGGAAATGAGCAGTTCTTC. Its translation is CSSRLAGGNEQFF.

The rearrangement joins TRBV30 to TRBJ2-3; no firm D call. Germline assignment: CDR1 GTSNPN and CDR2 SVGIG (reference sequence). The CDR3 spans 11 residues. Trimming removed 0 bases from V and 7 bases from J, with 5 bases in between. CDR3 region: CAWSVGNTQYF. The CDR3 DNA is TGTGCCTGGAGTGTAGGAAATACGCAGTATTTT.

V usage is TRBV12-3 or TRBV12-4 and J usage is TRBJ2-1; D unresolved. This CDR3 has 15 residues. V was cut by 5 bases and J by 5 bases, with 16 bases left in between. CDR3 residues: CASSTPGRTNNEQFF. The DNA for the CDR3 is TGTGCCAGCAGTACGCCGGGCAGGACGAACAATGAGCAGTTCTTC.

This clonotype was detected only once. The V gene is TRBV30, the J gene TRBJ1-2; TRBD1 matches 7 bases. The CDR3 totals 15 residues. V shed 1 base and J 4 bases; nucleotides not matched to a gene: 9. Per the germline V gene, CDR1 is GTSNPN and CDR2 is SVGIG (reference sequence). The CDR3 reads CAWSEPPTGTYGYTF. In nucleotides, the CDR3 is TGTGCCTGGAGTGAACCGCCGACAGGGACCTATGGCTACACCTTC.

This chain connects TRBV7-2 to TRBJ2-3; D remains ambiguous. This CDR3 spans 15 amino acids. Germline V gene lookup returns CDR1 SGHTA and CDR2 FQGNSA. The V and J ends lost 1 base and 4 bases respectively, with 12 bases between them. In DNA form, the CDR3 reads TGTGCCAGCAGCTTAGAGGCTAGAATCGCAGATACGCAGTATTTT. Translated: CASSLEARIADTQYF.

The chain uses TRBV5-6 and TRBJ2-1, with D uncertain. Deletions cut 0 bases from V and 15 bases from J, with 13 bases between. The germline CDR1 and CDR2 sequences are SGHDT and YYEEEE. This CDR3 has 12 amino acids. CDR3 nucleotide sequence: TGTGCCAGCAGCTTGGGGACGGAATGGGGGTTCTTC. Protein product: CASSLGTEWGFF.

V gene TRBV7-2 combines with J gene TRBJ2-4; TRBD2 matches 10 bases. The CDR3 contains 16 residues. V shed 5 bases, J shed 8 bases, and the junction held 12 bases outside the gene matches. Germline V gene lookup returns CDR1 SGHTA and CDR2 FQGNSA. CDR3 loop: CASSVLAGFGSDIQYF. DNA for the CDR3: TGTGCCAGCAGCGTACTAGCGGGGTTTGGGTCAGACATTCAGTACTTC. Filled out from reference TRBV7-2 and TRBJ2-4, the complete variable domain reads GAGVSQSPSNKVTEKGKDVELRCDPISGHTALYWYRQSLGQGLEFLIYFQGNSAPDKSGLPSDRFSAERTGGSVSTLTIQRTQQEDSAVYLCASSVLAGFGSDIQYFGAGTRLSVL.

This clonotype has more than one count but fewer than ten. This rearrangement joins TRBV5-1 to TRBJ1-2; D unresolved. The germline V gene encodes CDR1 SGHRS and CDR2 YFSETQ. The CDR3 is made up of 15 amino acids. Trimming took 0 bases from V and 8 from J, leaving 17 bases between them. CDR3 in amino acids: CASSLAVSSPGGYTF. The CDR3 DNA is TGCGCCAGCAGCTTGGCCGTGAGCTCCCCTGGCGGCTACACCTTC.

The rearrangement joins TRBV9 to TRBJ2-6, with 11 bases fitting TRBD2. Germline CDR1 and CDR2: SGDLS and YYNGEE. This CDR3 contains 20 residues. V shed 4 bases, J shed 0 bases, and the junction held 12 bases outside the gene matches. CDR3 DNA: TGTGCCAGCAGCTCAGGTGATACTAGCGGGAGAAGCTCTGGGGCCAACGTCCTGACTTTC. Translating gives CASSSGDTSGRSSGANVLTF.

The V and J genes are TRBV10-3 and TRBJ2-2, with no clear D. The CDR3 contains 14 residues. From germline, CDR1 is ENHRY and CDR2 SYGVKD. V dropped 2 bases and J dropped 4 bases, with 8 bases sitting between them. The CDR3 bases are TGTGCCATCAGTGAGGGCAGACCCACCGGGGAGCTGTTTTTT. Translating gives CAISEGRPTGELFF.

The chain joins TRBV20-1 to TRBJ2-1; maybe TRBD2 (6 bases). The CDR3 contains 14 residues. Germline assignment: CDR1 DFQATT and CDR2 SNEGSKA (reference sequence). V lost 5 bases, J lost 0 bases, and 11 bases lay in between. CDR3 DNA sequence: TGCAGTGCTGCGGAGGGGTCCTCCTACAATGAGCAGTTCTTC. It yields the protein CSAAEGSSYNEQFF.

The chain links TRBV12-3 or TRBV12-4 to TRBJ2-7; either TRBD1 or TRBD2 may fit D (5 bases each). The V gene lost 6 bases and the J gene lost 3 bases, with 18 bases spanning the gap. The CDR3 runs 15 residues. Here the CDR3 DNA reads TGTGCCAGCAGCGTAGGGGCATCGGGGCTCTACGAGCAGTACTTC. This codes for CASSVGASGLYEQYF.

Only a few counts were recorded for this clonotype. The chain is built from TRBV6-6 and TRBJ2-3; D remains unclear. Germline V lookup: CDR1 MNHNY, CDR2 SVGAGI (reference sequence). Trimming cost V 2 bases and J 5 bases, with 14 bases left between them. This CDR3 spans 15 amino acids. The CDR3 here is CASSYRTQRGDTQYF. In nucleotides, the CDR3 is TGTGCCAGCAGTTACAGGACCCAGCGCGGAGATACGCAGTATTTT.

This clonotype appeared a few times. The V and J genes are TRBV20-1 and TRBJ2-1; 11 bases are shared with TRBD2. The CDR3 runs to 15 residues. Germline-derived CDR1 and CDR2 are DFQATT and SNEGSKA (reference sequence). J was trimmed by 6 bases and V by 6 bases; bases with no gene match: 10. CDR3 sequence (DNA): TGCAGTGCCTGGCCGACTAGCGGGGCCCGCAATGAGCAGTTCTTC. This translates into CSAWPTSGARNEQFF.